This passage covers 3 T cell receptor beta chains from one sample sequenced in a study of blood T cell repertoires in COVID-19. The assay was immunoSEQ multiplex PCR, and TCRdb's table has in-frame clones only and misses some. The sample has under 300,000 clones; approximately 86% are singletons. What was sequenced was PBMCs or T cells enriched from blood (not recorded which). The receptors derive from a woman in her thirties or forties with acute COVID-19.

This clone was seen only once. The chain links TRBV30 to TRBJ1-1; a possible D gene is TRBD1 (5 bases). V shed 6 bases and J shed 1 base, with 12 bases lying between them. This CDR3 contains 13 residues. CDR1 is GTSNPN and CDR2 is SVGIG in the germline V gene (reference sequence). CDR3 in amino acids: CACTGDSNTEAFF. The CDR3 nucleotides read TGTGCCTGCACGGGGGATTCGAACACTGAAGCTTTCTTT.

The gene calls are TRBV13 and TRBJ2-3; D not certain. V was trimmed by 1 base and J by 1 base, leaving 6 bases between them. The CDR3 runs to 14 residues. Germline V gene data show CDR1 as PRHDT and CDR2 as FYEKMQ (reference sequence). The CDR3 DNA sequence: TGTGCCAGCAGCTTAGCAGTTGGCACAGATACGCAGTATTTT. Protein sequence: CASSLAVGTDTQYF.

This chain links TRBV6-6 with TRBJ1-6; TRBD1 matches 7 bases. CDR1 is MNHNY, CDR2 SVGAGI, per germline (reference sequence). After removal of 2 bases from V and 3 bases from J, the junction contained 1 base not matched to a gene. The CDR3 is 15 amino acids. CDR3 sequence: CASSYDRDYNSPLHF. In DNA form, the CDR3 reads TGTGCCAGCAGTTACGACAGGGACTATAATTCACCCCTCCACTTT.